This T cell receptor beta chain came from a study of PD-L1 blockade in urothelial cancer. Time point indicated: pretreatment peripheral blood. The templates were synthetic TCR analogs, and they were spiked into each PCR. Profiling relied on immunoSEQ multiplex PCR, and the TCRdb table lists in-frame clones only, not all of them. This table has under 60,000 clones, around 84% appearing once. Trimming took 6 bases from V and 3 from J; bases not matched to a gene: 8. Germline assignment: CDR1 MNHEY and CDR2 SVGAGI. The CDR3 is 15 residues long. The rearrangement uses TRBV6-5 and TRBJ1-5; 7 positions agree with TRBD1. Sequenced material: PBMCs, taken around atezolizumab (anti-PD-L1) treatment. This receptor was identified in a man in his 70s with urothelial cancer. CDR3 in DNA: TGTGCCAGCAGCAAAACAGGGGCCTTCAATCAGCCCCAGCATTTT. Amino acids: CASSKTGAFNQPQHF.